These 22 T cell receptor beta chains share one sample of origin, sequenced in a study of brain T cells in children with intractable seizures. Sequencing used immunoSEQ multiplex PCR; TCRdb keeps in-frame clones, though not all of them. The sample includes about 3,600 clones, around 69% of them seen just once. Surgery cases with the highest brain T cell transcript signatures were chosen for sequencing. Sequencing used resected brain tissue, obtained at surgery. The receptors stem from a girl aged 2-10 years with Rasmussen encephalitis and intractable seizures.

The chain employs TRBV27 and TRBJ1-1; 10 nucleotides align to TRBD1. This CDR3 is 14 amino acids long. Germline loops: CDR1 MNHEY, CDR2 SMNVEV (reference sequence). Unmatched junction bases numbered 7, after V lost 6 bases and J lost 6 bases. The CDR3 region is CASRWTGGVPEAFF. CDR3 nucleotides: TGTGCCAGCAGGTGGACAGGGGGTGTCCCTGAAGCTTTCTTT.

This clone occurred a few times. The CDR3 is CASSPAGVTEAFF. The CDR3 DNA is TGTGCCAGCAGTCCGGCGGGGGTGACTGAAGCTTTCTTT. This rearrangement joins TRBV28 to TRBJ1-1; D is perhaps TRBD1 (5 bases). The CDR3 is 13 amino acids. Germline-derived CDR1 and CDR2 are MDHEN and SYDVKM. Deletions cut 5 bases from V and 5 bases from J, with 12 bases between.

The CDR3 DNA sequence: TGTGCCAATACAGGGATCTATGGCTACACCTTC. Protein sequence: CANTGIYGYTF. This chain uses TRBV5-4 with TRBJ1-2; D perhaps matches TRBD1 (6 bases). The CDR3 contains 11 residues. Trimming stripped 9 bases from V and 4 bases from J, with 10 bases between. In germline, CDR1 is SGHNT, CDR2 YYREEE (reference sequence).

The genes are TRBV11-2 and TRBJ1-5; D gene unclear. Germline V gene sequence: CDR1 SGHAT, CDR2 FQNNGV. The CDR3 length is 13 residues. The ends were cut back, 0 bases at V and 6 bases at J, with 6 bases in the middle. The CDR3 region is CASSLDWGQPQHF. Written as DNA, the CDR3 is TGTGCCAGCAGCTTAGATTGGGGTCAGCCCCAGCATTTT.

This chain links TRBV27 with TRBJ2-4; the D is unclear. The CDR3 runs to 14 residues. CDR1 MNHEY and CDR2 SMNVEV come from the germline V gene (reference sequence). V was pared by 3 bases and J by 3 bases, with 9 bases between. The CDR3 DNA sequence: TGTGCCAGCAGTTTTTTGGGATACAAAAACATTCAGTACTTC. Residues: CASSFLGYKNIQYF.

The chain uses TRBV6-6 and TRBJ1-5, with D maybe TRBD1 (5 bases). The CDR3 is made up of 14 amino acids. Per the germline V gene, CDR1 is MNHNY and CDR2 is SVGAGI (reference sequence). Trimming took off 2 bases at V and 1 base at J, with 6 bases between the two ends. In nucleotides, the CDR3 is TGTGCCAGCAGTTACAAGGGGAGCAATCAGCCCCAGCATTTT. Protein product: CASSYKGSNQPQHF.

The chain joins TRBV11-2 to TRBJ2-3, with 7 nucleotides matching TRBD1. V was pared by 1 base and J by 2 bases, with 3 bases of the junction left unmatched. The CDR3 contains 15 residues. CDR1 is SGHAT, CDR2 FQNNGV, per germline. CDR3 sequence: CASSLGRGTTDTQYF. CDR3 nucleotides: TGTGCCAGCAGCTTAGGCAGGGGGACCACAGATACGCAGTATTTT.

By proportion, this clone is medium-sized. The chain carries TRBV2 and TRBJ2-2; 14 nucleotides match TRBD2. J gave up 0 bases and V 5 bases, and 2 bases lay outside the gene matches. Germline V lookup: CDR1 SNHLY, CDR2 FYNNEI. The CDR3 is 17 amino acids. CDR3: CASSQTSGGANTGELFF. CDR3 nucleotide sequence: TGTGCCAGCAGTCAGACTAGCGGGGGGGCGAACACCGGGGAGCTGTTTTTT. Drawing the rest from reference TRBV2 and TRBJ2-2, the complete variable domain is EPEVTQTPSHQVTQMGQEVILRCVPISNHLYFYWYRQILGQKVEFLVSFYNNEISEKSEIFDDQFSVERPDGSNFTLKIRSTKLEDSAMYFCASSQTSGGANTGELFFGEGSRLTVL.

CDR3 bases: TGTGCCAGCAGCCCCGACAGGGTTGCTAACTATGGCTACACCTTC. Encoded protein: CASSPDRVANYGYTF. The genes are TRBV7-3 and TRBJ1-2, with 7 bases matching TRBD1. The CDR3 runs 15 residues. J was trimmed by 0 bases and V by 5 bases; bases with no gene match: 6. Germline loops: CDR1 SGHTA, CDR2 FQGTGA.

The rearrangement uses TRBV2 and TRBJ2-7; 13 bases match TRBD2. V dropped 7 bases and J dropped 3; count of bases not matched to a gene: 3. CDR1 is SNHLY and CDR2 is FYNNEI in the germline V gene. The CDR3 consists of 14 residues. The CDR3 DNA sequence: TGTGCCAGCACATGGACTAGCGGGAGCTACGAGCAGTACTTC. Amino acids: CASTWTSGSYEQYF.

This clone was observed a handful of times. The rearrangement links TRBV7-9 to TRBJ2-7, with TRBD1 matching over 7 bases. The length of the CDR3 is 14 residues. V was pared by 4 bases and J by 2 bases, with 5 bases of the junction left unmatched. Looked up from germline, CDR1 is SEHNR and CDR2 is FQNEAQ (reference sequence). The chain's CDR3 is CASSSEDRAYEQYF. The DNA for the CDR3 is TGTGCCAGCAGCTCTGAAGACAGGGCCTACGAGCAGTACTTC. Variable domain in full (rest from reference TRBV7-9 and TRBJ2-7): DTGVSQNPRHKITKRGQNVTFRCDPISEHNRLYWYRQTLGQGPEFLTYFQNEAQLEKSRLLSDRFSAERPKGSFSTLEIQRTEQGDSAMYLCASSSEDRAYEQYFGPGTRLTVT.

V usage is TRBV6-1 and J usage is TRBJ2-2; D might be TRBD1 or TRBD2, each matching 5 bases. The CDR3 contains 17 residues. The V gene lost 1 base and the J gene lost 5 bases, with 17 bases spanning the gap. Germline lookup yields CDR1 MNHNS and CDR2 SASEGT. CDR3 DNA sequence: TGTGCCAGCAGTGAAGGAACACGGGGACCCGTAACCGGGGAGCTGTTTTTT. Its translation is CASSEGTRGPVTGELFF.

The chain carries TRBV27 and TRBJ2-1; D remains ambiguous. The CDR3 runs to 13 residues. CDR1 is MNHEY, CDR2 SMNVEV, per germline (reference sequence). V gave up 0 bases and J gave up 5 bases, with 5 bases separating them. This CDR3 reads CASSLSTNNEQFF. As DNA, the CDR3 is TGTGCCAGCAGTTTATCGACAAACAATGAGCAGTTCTTC.

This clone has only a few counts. The CDR3 bases are TGTGCCAGCAGCTTGGGGACTATCACAGATACGCAGTATTTT. It specifies CASSLGTITDTQYF. This chain uses TRBV5-5 with TRBJ2-3, with a tentative D call TRBD2 (6 bases). Germline CDR1 and CDR2: SGHKS and YYEKEE (reference sequence). The CDR3 length is 14 residues. Between the trimmed V and J ends, which lost 0 bases and 2 bases, there was a span of 7 bases.

CDR3 residues: CASSSDRDADTQYF. DNA for the CDR3: TGTGCCAGCAGCTCAGACAGGGATGCAGATACGCAGTATTTT. The rearrangement uses TRBV7-4 and TRBJ2-3; 7 bases map to TRBD1. V lost 4 bases, J lost 4 bases, and 5 bases stayed unmatched. Germline CDR1 and CDR2: SGHVT and SQSDAQ. The CDR3 loop spans 14 amino acids.

The DNA of the CDR3 is TGTGCCAGTAGTTTGTCCTTTGGGTTTGGGAATTACTACGAGCAGTACTTC. It codes for CASSLSFGFGNYYEQYF. The genes are TRBV19 and TRBJ2-7; unclear D gene. The germline gives CDR1 LNHDA, CDR2 SQIVND (reference sequence). Trimming shortened V by 5 bases and J by 3 bases, and 23 bases separated the two germline ends. The CDR3 is 17 amino acids.

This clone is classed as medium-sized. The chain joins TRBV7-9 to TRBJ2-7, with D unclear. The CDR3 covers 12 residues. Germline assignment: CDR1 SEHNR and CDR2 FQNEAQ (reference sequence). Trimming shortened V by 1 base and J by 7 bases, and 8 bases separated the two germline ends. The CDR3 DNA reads TGTGCCAGCAGCTTAGATGGGTGGGAGCAGTACTTC. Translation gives CASSLDGWEQYF.

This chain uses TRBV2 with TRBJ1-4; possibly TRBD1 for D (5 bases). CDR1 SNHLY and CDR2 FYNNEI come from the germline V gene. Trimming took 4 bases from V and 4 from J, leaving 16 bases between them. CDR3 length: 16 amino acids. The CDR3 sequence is CASSVGGREDNEKLFF. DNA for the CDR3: TGTGCCAGCAGTGTGGGGGGAAGGGAGGATAATGAAAAACTGTTTTTT.

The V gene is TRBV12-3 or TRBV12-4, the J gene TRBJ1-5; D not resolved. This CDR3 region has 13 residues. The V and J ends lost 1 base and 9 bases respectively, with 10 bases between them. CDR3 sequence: CASSLGGFTPQHF. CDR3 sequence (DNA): TGTGCCAGCAGTTTAGGGGGTTTTACGCCCCAGCATTTT.

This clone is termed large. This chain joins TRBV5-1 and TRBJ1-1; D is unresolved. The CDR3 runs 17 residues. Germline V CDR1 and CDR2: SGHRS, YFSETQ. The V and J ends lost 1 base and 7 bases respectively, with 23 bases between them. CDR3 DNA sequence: TGCGCCAGCAGCTTGTCGCCCGGAAAGGGAATTACCAGTGAAGCTTTCTTT. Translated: CASSLSPGKGITSEAFF.

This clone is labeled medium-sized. CDR3 DNA: TGTGCCAGCAGCGCGTGGAGCTCCTATAATTCACCCCTCCACTTT. Residues: CASSAWSSYNSPLHF. The rearrangement uses TRBV5-6 and TRBJ1-6, with no clear D. V dropped 4 bases and J dropped 0 bases, with 8 bases sitting between them. CDR1 is SGHDT, CDR2 YYEEEE, per germline. The CDR3 is 15 residues long.

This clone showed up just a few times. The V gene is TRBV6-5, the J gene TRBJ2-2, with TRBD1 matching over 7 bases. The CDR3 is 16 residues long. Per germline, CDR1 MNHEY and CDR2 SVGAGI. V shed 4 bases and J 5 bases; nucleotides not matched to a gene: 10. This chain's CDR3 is CASSSMTGPRTGELFF. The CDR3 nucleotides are TGTGCCAGCAGTTCTATGACAGGGCCTCGGACCGGGGAGCTGTTTTTT.